What follows is one T cell receptor beta chain and its context. Being one base from a much bigger clone, this may be a read error. The data were taken from a study of T-cell reconstitution after alpha-beta-depleted transplantation in children. Molecular barcoding with unique molecular identifiers was used for the TCRbeta library. One entry per CDR3 protein results from TCRdb running MiXCR on the PCR reads. The data hold more than 90,000 distinct CDR3 sequences, with roughly 7.7% observed a single time. Between the trimmed V and J ends, which lost 6 bases and 0 bases, there was a span of 11 bases. CDR1 MDHEN and CDR2 SYDVKM come from the germline V gene. The CDR3 is made up of 14 amino acids.

Sequenced material: PBMCs from the stem cell graft donor, taken from the stem cell graft. The sequence derives from a human donor who donated a stem cell graft to a child with congenital amegakaryocytic thrombocytopenia. V is TRBV28 and J is TRBJ2-5, with D perhaps TRBD2 (5 bases). CDR3 sequence reads: CASSPGEYQETQYF. The CDR3 DNA follows: TGTGCCAGCAGCCCCGGGGAATACCAAGAGACCCAGTACTTC.